This entry describes one T cell receptor (beta chain). The antigen is not known. Using immunoSEQ multiplex PCR, the repertoire was profiled, and TCRdb retains in-frame clones only, with some absent. The profile covers approximately 23,000 clones, with less than 90% appearing a single time and less than 15% taken by the ten largest. This sample was included in a study of T cells in localized non-small cell lung cancer. Whole-study results and caveats: Measurement of T cell clonality placed uninvolved adjacent lung highest, above the level in tumor. Median about 58 top-100 tumor clones were shared with paired adjacent lung. In the blood, greater T cell density corresponded to longer overall survival.

CDR1 is MDHEN and CDR2 is SYDVKM in the germline V gene. V lost 8 bases to trimming and J lost 5 bases, with 21 bases between them. CDR3 size: 15 residues. This TCR was recovered from a male donor at least 60 years old with stage I lung adenocarcinoma. The chain has TRBV28 and TRBJ1-1; D might be TRBD1 (6 bases). The specimen comprised peripheral blood, sampled before any cancer treatment. The CDR3 region is CASLSPGGRRTEAFF. CDR3 nucleotides: TGTGCCAGCCTCTCCCCGGGGGGGCGGAGGACTGAAGCTTTCTTT.